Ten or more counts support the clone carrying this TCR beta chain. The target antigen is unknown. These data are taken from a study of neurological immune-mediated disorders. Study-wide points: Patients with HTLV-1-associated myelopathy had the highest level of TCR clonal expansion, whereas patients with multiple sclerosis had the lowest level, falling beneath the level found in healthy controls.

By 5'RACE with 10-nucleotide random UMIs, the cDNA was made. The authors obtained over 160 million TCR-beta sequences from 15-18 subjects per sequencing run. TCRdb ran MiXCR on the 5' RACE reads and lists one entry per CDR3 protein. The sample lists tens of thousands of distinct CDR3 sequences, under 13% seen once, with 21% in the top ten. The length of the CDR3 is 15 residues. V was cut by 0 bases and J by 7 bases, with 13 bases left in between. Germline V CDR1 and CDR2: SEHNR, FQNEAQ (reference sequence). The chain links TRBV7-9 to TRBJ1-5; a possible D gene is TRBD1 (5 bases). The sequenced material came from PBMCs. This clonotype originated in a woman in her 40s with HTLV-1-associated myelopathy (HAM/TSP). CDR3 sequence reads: CASSLAGGAGQPQHF. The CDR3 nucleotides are TGTGCCAGCAGCTTAGCGGGGGGTGCAGGGCAGCCCCAGCATTTT. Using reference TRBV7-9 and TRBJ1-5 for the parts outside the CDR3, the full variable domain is DTGVSQNPRHKITKRGQNVTFRCDPISEHNRLYWYRQTLGQGPEFLTYFQNEAQLEKSRLLSDRFSAERPKGSFSTLEIQRTEQGDSAMYLCASSLAGGAGQPQHFGDGTRLSIL.